This T cell receptor beta chain was identified during a study of cytomegalovirus exposure and HLA in healthy donors. Turning to the study itself: Around 86 million unique TCRs, all from HLA-typed donors, were included in an early release of the data. Findings and limits, study-wide: As a later analysis revealed, the rate of TCR association differed by HLA locus, with DRB1 most and HLA-C fewest. Later analysis identified several of the most significant clusters that appeared linked to common viral pathogens.

The CDR3 has 12 residues. V was cut by 4 bases and J by 8 bases, with 10 bases left in between. CDR1 is MNHEY, CDR2 SMNVEV, per germline (reference sequence). The primer mix had 60 Vbeta and 13 Jbeta primers. Data came from immunoSEQ multiplex PCR; TCRdb stores just in-frame clones and leaves some out. The table lists just over 150,000 clones, 70% to 85% of them singletons. On this clone itself: Its antigen remains unidentified.

The chain recombines TRBV27 with TRBJ2-3, with TRBD2 as a possible D gene (5 bases). The specimen sequenced was PBMCs. The sequence came from a man between 45 and 60 years old in good health and CMV-seropositive. CDR3 region: CASSSRGLTQYF. As DNA, the CDR3 is TGTGCCAGCAGTTCGCGAGGGCTTACGCAGTATTTT.